This TCR beta chain was profiled in a study of CXCR3-negative and CXCR3-positive naive CD8 T cells. All TRB cDNA libraries came from 5' RACE performed with UMI labels. Reprocessing the 5' RACE reads, TCRdb reports a single entry for every CDR3 protein and omits DNA. This sample's table has 65,000 to 85,000 distinct CDR3 sequences. The TCR sequence derives from a human donor in good health. Some clones in this sample may be carry-over from other donors' samples. Material: naive CXCR3- CD8+ T cells from blood. Specified subset: CD45RO-CCR7+CD27+CD95- naive CD8+ T cells lacking CXCR3 (TNR3-).

The CDR3 is CSVWTSGTREQYF. The chain couples TRBV29-1 to TRBJ2-7; TCRdb calls TRBD2, which cannot be checked without DNA. Germline V gives CDR1 SQVTM, CDR2 ANQGSEA. This CDR3 contains 13 residues.